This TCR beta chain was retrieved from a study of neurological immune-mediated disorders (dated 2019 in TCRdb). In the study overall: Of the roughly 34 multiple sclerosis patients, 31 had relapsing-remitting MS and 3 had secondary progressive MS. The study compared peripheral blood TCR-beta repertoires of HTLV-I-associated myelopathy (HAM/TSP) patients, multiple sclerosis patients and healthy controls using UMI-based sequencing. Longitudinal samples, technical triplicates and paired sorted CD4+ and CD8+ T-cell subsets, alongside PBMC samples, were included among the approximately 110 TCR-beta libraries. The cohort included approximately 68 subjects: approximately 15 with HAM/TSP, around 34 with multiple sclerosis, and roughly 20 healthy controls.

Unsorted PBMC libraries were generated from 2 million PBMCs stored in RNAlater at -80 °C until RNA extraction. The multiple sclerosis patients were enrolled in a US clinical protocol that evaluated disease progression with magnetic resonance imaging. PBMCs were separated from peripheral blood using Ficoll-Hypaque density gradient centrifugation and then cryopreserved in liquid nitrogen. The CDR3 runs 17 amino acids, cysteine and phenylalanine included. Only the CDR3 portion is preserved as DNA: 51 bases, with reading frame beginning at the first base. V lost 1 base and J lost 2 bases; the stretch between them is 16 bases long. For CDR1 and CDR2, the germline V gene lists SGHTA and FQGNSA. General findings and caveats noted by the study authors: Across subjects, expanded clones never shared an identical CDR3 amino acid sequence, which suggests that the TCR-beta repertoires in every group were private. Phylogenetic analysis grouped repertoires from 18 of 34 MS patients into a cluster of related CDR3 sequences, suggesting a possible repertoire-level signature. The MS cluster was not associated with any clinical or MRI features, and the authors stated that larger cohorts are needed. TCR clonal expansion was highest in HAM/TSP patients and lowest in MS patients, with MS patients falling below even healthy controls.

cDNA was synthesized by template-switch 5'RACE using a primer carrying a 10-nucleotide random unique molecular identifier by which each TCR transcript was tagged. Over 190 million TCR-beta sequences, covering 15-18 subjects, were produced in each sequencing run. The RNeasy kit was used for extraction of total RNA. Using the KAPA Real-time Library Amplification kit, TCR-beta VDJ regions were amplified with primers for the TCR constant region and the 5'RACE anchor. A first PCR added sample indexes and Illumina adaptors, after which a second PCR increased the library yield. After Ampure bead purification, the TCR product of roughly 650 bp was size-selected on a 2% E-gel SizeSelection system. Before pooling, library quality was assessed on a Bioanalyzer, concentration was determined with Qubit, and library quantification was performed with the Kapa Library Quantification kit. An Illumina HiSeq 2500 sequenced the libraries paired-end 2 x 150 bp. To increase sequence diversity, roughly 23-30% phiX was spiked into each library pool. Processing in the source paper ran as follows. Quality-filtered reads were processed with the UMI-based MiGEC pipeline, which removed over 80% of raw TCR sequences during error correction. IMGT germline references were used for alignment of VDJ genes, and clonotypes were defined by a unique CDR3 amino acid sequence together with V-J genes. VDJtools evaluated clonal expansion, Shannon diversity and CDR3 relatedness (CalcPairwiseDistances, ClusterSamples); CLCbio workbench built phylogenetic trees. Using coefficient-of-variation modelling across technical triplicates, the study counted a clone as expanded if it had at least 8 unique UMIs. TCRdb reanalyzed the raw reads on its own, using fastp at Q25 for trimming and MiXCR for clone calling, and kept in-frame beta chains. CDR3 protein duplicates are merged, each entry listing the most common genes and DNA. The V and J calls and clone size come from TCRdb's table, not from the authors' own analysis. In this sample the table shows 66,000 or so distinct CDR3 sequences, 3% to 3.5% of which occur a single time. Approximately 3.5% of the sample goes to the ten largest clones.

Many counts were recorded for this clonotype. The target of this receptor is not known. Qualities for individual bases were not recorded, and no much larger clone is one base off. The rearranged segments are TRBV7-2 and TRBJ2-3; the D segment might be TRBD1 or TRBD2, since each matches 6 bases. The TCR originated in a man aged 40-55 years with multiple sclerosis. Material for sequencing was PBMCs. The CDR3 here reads CASSLVFRGGFTDTQYF. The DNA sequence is TGTGCCAGCAGCTTAGTGTTCCGAGGGGGGTTCACAGATACGCAGTATTTT.